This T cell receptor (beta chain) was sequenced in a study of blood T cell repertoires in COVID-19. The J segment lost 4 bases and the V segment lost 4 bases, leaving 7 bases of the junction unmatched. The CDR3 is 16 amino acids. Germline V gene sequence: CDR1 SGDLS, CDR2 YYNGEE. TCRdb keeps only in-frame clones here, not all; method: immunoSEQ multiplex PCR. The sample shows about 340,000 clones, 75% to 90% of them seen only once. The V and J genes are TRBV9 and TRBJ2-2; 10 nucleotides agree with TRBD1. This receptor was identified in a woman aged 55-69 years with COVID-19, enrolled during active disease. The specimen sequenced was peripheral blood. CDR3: CASSTWDRGGTGELFF. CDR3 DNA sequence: TGTGCCAGCAGCACCTGGGACAGGGGAGGCACCGGGGAGCTGTTTTTT.